A single sample is the source of the 19 T cell receptor beta chains below, sequenced in a study of cytomegalovirus exposure and HLA in healthy donors. Clones were read by immunoSEQ multiplex PCR, and TCRdb kept only the in-frame ones, dropping some. The table has 140,000 to 150,000 clones, approximately 94% seen once. Input material: PBMCs. These receptors were collected from a man between 18 and 35 years old in good health and CMV-seropositive.

The J gene is TRBJ2-7, the V gene TRBV2, with 8 bases lining up with TRBD1. The junction had 5 bases not matched to a gene; V was cut back by 8 bases and J by 2 bases. Germline CDR1 SNHLY, CDR2 FYNNEI. The CDR3 has 13 amino acids. The CDR3 nucleotides are TGTGCCAGCGCGACAGGGGTCACCTACGAGCAGTACTTC. Protein sequence: CASATGVTYEQYF.

V and J are TRBV2 and TRBJ2-1, with 7 bases identical to TRBD2. After removal of 6 bases from V and 9 bases from J, the junction contained 11 bases not matched to a gene. This CDR3 is built from 14 residues. The V gene's germline CDR1 is SNHLY and CDR2 FYNNEI. CDR3 nucleotides: TGTGCCAGCAGCGGGACTATGGGGTCAATTGAGCAGTTCTTC. This translates into CASSGTMGSIEQFF.

The chain combines TRBV19 with TRBJ1-5, with TRBD1 matching over 9 bases. Germline assignment: CDR1 LNHDA and CDR2 SQIVND (reference sequence). The CDR3 covers 16 residues. Trimming at V came to 4 bases and at J to 4 bases, leaving 8 bases not matched to a gene. The chain's CDR3 is CASSNNWDRDNQPQHF. The CDR3 coding sequence is TGTGCCAGTAGTAACAACTGGGACAGGGATAATCAGCCCCAGCATTTT.

The chain couples TRBV7-9 to TRBJ1-4; D possibly corresponds to TRBD1 (6 bases). The CDR3 totals 16 residues. CDR1 is SEHNR, CDR2 FQNEAQ, per germline (reference sequence). The V gene lost 2 bases and the J gene lost 8 bases, with 18 bases spanning the gap. This CDR3 is CASSLNWDPRGEKLFF. DNA for the CDR3: TGTGCCAGCAGCTTAAATTGGGACCCCAGGGGCGAAAAACTGTTTTTT. Full variable domain (missing parts from reference TRBV7-9 and TRBJ1-4): DTGVSQNPRHKITKRGQNVTFRCDPISEHNRLYWYRQTLGQGPEFLTYFQNEAQLEKSRLLSDRFSAERPKGSFSTLEIQRTEQGDSAMYLCASSLNWDPRGEKLFFGSGTQLSVL.

The gene calls are TRBV5-1 and TRBJ2-7; 7 bases align to TRBD2. Germline CDR1 SGHRS, CDR2 YFSETQ. The CDR3 runs 14 residues. Germline trimming cut 3 bases from V and 3 bases from J; bases unmatched to any gene: 6. CDR3 loop: CASSWGLQHYEQYF. The CDR3 region has the DNA TGCGCCAGCAGCTGGGGACTACAACACTACGAGCAGTACTTC. Filled out from reference TRBV5-1 and TRBJ2-7, the complete variable domain reads KAGVTQTPRYLIKTRGQQVTLSCSPISGHRSVSWYQQTPGQGLQFLFEYFSETQRNKGNFPGRFSGRQFSNSRSEMNVSTLELGDSALYLCASSWGLQHYEQYFGPGTRLTVT.

The CDR3 reads CASSPRDRMEETQYF. Here the CDR3 DNA reads TGTGCCAGCAGCCCCCGGGACAGGATGGAAGAGACCCAGTACTTC. This sequence joins TRBV14 and TRBJ2-5; TRBD1 aligns across 8 bases. V lost 4 bases, J lost 3 bases, and 7 bases stayed unmatched. Germline V gives CDR1 SGHDN, CDR2 FVKESK. The CDR3 has 15 amino acids.

The chain employs TRBV6-5 and TRBJ2-3, with TRBD2 identical over 7 bases. The CDR3 length is 13 residues. Germline trimming cut 5 bases from V and 8 bases from J; bases unmatched to any gene: 7. Germline-derived CDR1 and CDR2 are MNHEY and SVGAGI. The CDR3 spells CASSRTSDSTQYF. CDR3 coding DNA: TGTGCCAGCAGTCGTACTAGCGACAGTACGCAGTATTTT.

The V and J genes are TRBV7-3 and TRBJ2-2; the D gene is possibly TRBD1 (6 bases). With 4 bases removed from V and 1 base from J, the gap between germline ends came to 10 bases. The CDR3 is 15 residues long. CDR1 is SGHTA, CDR2 FQGTGA, per germline. CDR3 region: CASSSNRENTGELFF. The CDR3 nucleotides read TGTGCCAGCAGCTCAAACAGGGAGAACACCGGGGAGCTGTTTTTT.

The chain has TRBV28 and TRBJ1-1; TRBD1 agrees at 7 bases. The CDR3 covers 14 residues. V lost 10 bases, J lost 10 bases, and 18 bases stayed unmatched. CDR1 is MDHEN and CDR2 is SYDVKM in the germline V gene. The CDR3, as DNA: TGTGCCACCCAACGATACAGGGGCCGGGGGGGAGCTTTCTTT. Translated, it gives CATQRYRGRGGAFF.

This chain joins TRBV15 and TRBJ2-1; tentatively, D is TRBD1 (7 bases). The V and J ends lost 3 bases and 5 bases respectively, with 17 bases between them. This CDR3 contains 16 residues. Germline V lookup: CDR1 LNHNV, CDR2 YYDKDF (reference sequence). The DNA of the CDR3 is TGTGCCACCAGCAGCAGGGGGGTAGTACCTAACAATGAGCAGTTCTTC. Its translation is CATSSRGVVPNNEQFF.

The chain combines TRBV5-4 with TRBJ1-2; TRBD1 might be the D (5 bases). V gave up 6 bases and J gave up 4 bases, with 19 bases separating them. There are 15 residues in the CDR3. From germline, CDR1 is SGHNT and CDR2 YYREEE (reference sequence). CDR3 coding DNA: TGTGCCAGCACACTCGACAGTCGAATTCTCTATGGCTACACCTTC. Translating gives CASTLDSRILYGYTF. Full variable domain (remainder filled in from reference TRBV5-4 and TRBJ1-2): ETGVTQSPTHLIKTRGQQVTLRCSSQSGHNTVSWYQQALGQGPQFIFQYYREEENGRGNFPPRFSGLQFPNYSSELNVNALELDDSALYLCASTLDSRILYGYTFGSGTRLTVV.

V gene TRBV27 combines with J gene TRBJ2-3, with D possibly matching TRBD2 (6 bases). This CDR3 contains 16 residues. Germline V gene lookup returns CDR1 MNHEY and CDR2 SMNVEV (reference sequence). V lost 6 bases and J 1 base, leaving 17 bases between the germline ends. In nucleotides, the CDR3 is TGTGCCAGCAGGAGCGCACTCTGGGAGGGCACAGATACGCAGTATTTT. It yields the protein CASRSALWEGTDTQYF.

V gene TRBV2 combines with J gene TRBJ2-1, with TRBD1 matching 9 bases. Germline CDR1 is SNHLY and CDR2 is FYNNEI. Trimming at V came to 8 bases and at J to 8 bases, leaving 1 base not matched to a gene. The CDR3 consists of 11 residues. The CDR3: CASGDRDEQFF. In nucleotides, the CDR3 is TGTGCCAGCGGGGACAGGGATGAGCAGTTCTTC.

The CDR3 region has the DNA TGTGCCAGTAAGCACAGGAACCAAGAGACCCAGTACTTC. Its protein is CASKHRNQETQYF. The V gene is TRBV2, the J gene TRBJ2-5, with D possibly TRBD1 on 5 matching bases. Trimming shortened V by 9 bases and J by 0 bases, and 11 bases separated the two germline ends. Germline V gene data show CDR1 as SNHLY and CDR2 as FYNNEI. The CDR3 covers 13 residues.

This clone was seen only once. This chain connects TRBV7-4 to TRBJ2-7, with 10 nucleotides matching TRBD2. This CDR3 has 14 amino acids. Germline assignment: CDR1 SGHVT and CDR2 SQSDAQ. V was clipped by 10 bases and J by 3 bases; unmatched bases: 9. The DNA of the CDR3 is TGTGCCATTCAGGCTCCTAGCGGGAGCTACGAGCAGTACTTC. Translating it yields CAIQAPSGSYEQYF. The full variable domain, completed using reference TRBV7-4 and TRBJ2-7, is GAGVSQSPRYKVAKRGRDVALRCDSISGHVTLYWYRQTLGQGSEVLTYSQSDAQRDKSGRPSGRFSAERPERSVSTLKIQRTEQGDSAVYLCAIQAPSGSYEQYFGPGTRLTVT.

The chain recombines TRBV15 with TRBJ2-4, with 7 bases identical to TRBD2. Germline V gives CDR1 LNHNV, CDR2 YYDKDF (reference sequence). The V segment lost 3 bases and the J segment 2 bases; nucleotides outside the gene matches: 10. The CDR3 runs 17 residues. The CDR3 coding sequence is TGTGCCACCAGCAGTTCACTAGAGGGACTAACCAAAAACATTCAGTACTTC. Protein sequence: CATSSSLEGLTKNIQYF. The full variable domain, with the rest looked up from reference TRBV15 and TRBJ2-4, is DAMVIQNPRYQVTQFGKPVTLSCSQTLNHNVMYWYQQKSSQAPKLLFHYYDKDFNNEADTPDNFQSRRPNTSFCFLDIRSPGLGDTAMYLCATSSSLEGLTKNIQYFGAGTRLSVL.

The chain links TRBV5-1 to TRBJ1-2, with 7 nucleotides matching TRBD1. CDR3 length: 15 amino acids. The V segment lost 0 bases and the J segment 6 bases; nucleotides outside the gene matches: 8. Germline V gene lookup returns CDR1 SGHRS and CDR2 YFSETQ. CDR3 protein: CASSLDVRGINGYTF. The CDR3 DNA reads TGCGCCAGCAGCTTGGATGTCAGGGGGATAAATGGCTACACCTTC.

V is TRBV7-3 and J is TRBJ1-2; D unclear. CDR3 size: 14 residues. The V gene lost 2 bases and the J gene lost 0 bases, with 7 bases spanning the gap. Germline CDR1 SGHTA, CDR2 FQGTGA. CDR3: CASSLGGANYGYTF. DNA of the CDR3: TGTGCCAGCAGCTTAGGCGGAGCTAACTATGGCTACACCTTC.

This chain links TRBV7-9 with TRBJ2-1, with D maybe TRBD1 (5 bases). The CDR3 consists of 12 residues. Deletions cut 7 bases from V and 9 bases from J, with 13 bases between. Germline V gene lookup returns CDR1 SEHNR and CDR2 FQNEAQ (reference sequence). The CDR3 nucleotides are TGTGCCAGCATACAGGACGGCGTTGAGCAGTTCTTC. It specifies CASIQDGVEQFF.